This is a list of T cell receptor beta chains from one sample in a study of blood T cell repertoires in COVID-19. Sequencing used immunoSEQ multiplex PCR; TCRdb keeps in-frame clones, though not all of them. The profile covers about 46,000 clones, with about 88% appearing a single time and 3.1% taken by the ten largest. The sequencing sample was made of PBMCs or T cells enriched from blood (not recorded which). The origin of the receptors is a woman aged 45 to 65 who had recovered from COVID-19. Both conserved end residues are part of each CDR3. A D gene is named only where the DNA matches it firmly. Some rows mark clone size as missing; the rest say once, few, many or name a class of expanded clone.

TRBD2	TRBV6-2/TRBV6-3	TRBJ2-4	once	CASSTPGLAGGPGFQYF	TGTGCCAGCAGTACACCGGGACTAGCGGGAGGGCCTGGGTTTCAGTACTTC
TRBD2	TRBV5-4	TRBJ2-5	few	CASSSTRGGETQYF	TGTGCCAGCAGCTCAACCCGCGGGGGGGAGACCCAGTACTTC
-	TRBV7-8	TRBJ2-1	-	CASSWQGYNEQFF	TGTGCCAGCAGCTGGCAGGGTTACAATGAGCAGTTCTTC
-	TRBV10-3	TRBJ2-2	-	CASGKSNTGELFF	TGTGCCTCAGGGAAGTCGAACACCGGGGAGCTGTTTTTT
TRBD2	TRBV20-1	TRBJ2-3	once	CSASLNSGGPSTDTQYF	TGCAGTGCTAGTCTGAATAGCGGGGGGCCTAGCACAGATACGCAGTATTTT
-	TRBV29-1	TRBJ2-5	-	CSVGWGEAQYF	TGCAGCGTTGGGTGGGGGGAAGCCCAGTACTTC
TRBD2	TRBV5-1	TRBJ2-2	once	CASSFIAGVSGELFF	TGCGCCAGCAGCTTTATAGCGGGAGTTTCCGGGGAGCTGTTTTTT
-	TRBV25-1	TRBJ2-4	-	CASSESGPGNIQYF	TGTGCCAGCAGTGAATCCGGGCCGGGGAACATTCAGTACTTC
-	TRBV7-9	TRBJ2-3	-	CASSLTTGYTDTQYF	TGTGCCAGCAGTTTAACCACAGGGTACACAGATACGCAGTATTTT
TRBD1	TRBV15	TRBJ2-2	-	CATSRGRQGNTGELFF	TGTGCCACCAGCAGAGGACGACAGGGGAACACCGGGGAGCTGTTTTTT
TRBD1	TRBV30	TRBJ2-7	-	CAWTPGTGYSEQYF	TGTGCCTGGACCCCCGGGACAGGGTATTCCGAGCAGTACTTC
-	TRBV3-1/TRBV3-2	TRBJ1-1	-	CASSQGQVSGWTEAFF	TGTGCCAGCAGCCAAGGCCAGGTTTCAGGGTGGACTGAAGCTTTCTTT
TRBD2	TRBV28	TRBJ2-7	-	CASSPGLVGRVRYEQYF	TGTGCCAGCAGTCCTGGCCTAGTCGGGAGGGTTAGATACGAGCAGTACTTC
-	TRBV7-2	TRBJ2-5	-	CASSLGSRGETQYF	TGTGCCAGCAGCTTAGGGTCCAGAGGGGAGACCCAGTACTTC
-	TRBV2	TRBJ1-2	-	CASSDFPDIYGYTF	TGTGCCAGCAGTGACTTTCCAGATATCTATGGCTACACCTTC
TRBD1	TRBV19	TRBJ1-1	once	CASRGRTGRATEAFF	TGTGCCAGTAGGGGACGGACAGGTCGGGCGACTGAAGCTTTCTTT
-	TRBV19	TRBJ1-5	-	CASTEGMRTANQPQHF	TGTGCCAGTACCGAAGGGATGAGGACAGCCAATCAGCCCCAGCATTTT
-	TRBV5-1	TRBJ2-3	-	CASSSVGGNTDTQYF	TGCGCCAGCAGCTCCGTAGGGGGAAACACAGATACGCAGTATTTT
TRBD1	TRBV18	TRBJ2-3	-	CASSPLGGLSRTDTQYF	TGTGCCAGCTCACCGCTAGGGGGCCTTTCTCGCACAGATACGCAGTATTTT
TRBD2	TRBV5-4	TRBJ2-7	-	CASSLGTAGHNEQYF	TGTGCCAGCAGCTTAGGTACAGCGGGGCACAACGAGCAGTACTTC
-	TRBV19	TRBJ1-5	-	CASSYQGTNQPQHF	TGTGCCAGTAGCTACCAGGGAACGAATCAGCCCCAGCATTTT
TRBD2	TRBV7-3	TRBJ2-3	-	CASSVSGVQSDTQYF	TGTGCCAGCAGCGTTAGCGGGGTGCAGTCCGATACGCAGTATTTT
TRBD2	TRBV28	TRBJ2-3	-	CASSSQQGLAGTDTQYF	TGTGCCAGCAGTTCTCAACAGGGACTAGCGGGAACAGATACGCAGTATTTT
-	TRBV6-1	TRBJ1-3	-	CASSDKRGSGNTIYF	TGTGCCAGCAGTGATAAGAGAGGGTCTGGAAACACCATATATTTT
TRBD1	TRBV6-5	TRBJ2-5	-	CASSYSSGQGKETQYF	TGTGCCAGCAGTTACTCCTCTGGACAGGGGAAAGAGACCCAGTACTTC
-	TRBV11-2	TRBJ1-2	once	CASSPQPDRYAGYTF	TGTGCCAGCAGCCCCCAACCCGACAGGTATGCTGGCTACACCTTC
-	TRBV6-2/TRBV6-3	TRBJ1-5	-	CASSFGGDLISNQPQHF	TGTGCCAGCAGTTTTGGCGGCGACCTTATTAGCAATCAGCCCCAGCATTTT
-	TRBV27	TRBJ2-7	-	CASSWLGTTTYEQYF	TGTGCCAGCAGTTGGCTCGGGACAACCACCTACGAGCAGTACTTC
TRBD1	TRBV28	TRBJ2-7	-	CASSLARTGRQYF	TGTGCCAGCAGTTTGGCGAGGACAGGGCGGCAGTACTTC
TRBD1	TRBV5-1	TRBJ2-5	-	CASSLDRGKAQYF	TGCGCCAGCAGCTTGGACAGGGGTAAGGCCCAGTACTTC
TRBD2	TRBV4-2	TRBJ2-7	-	CASSPGRLAGGGEQYF	TGTGCCAGCAGCCCAGGCCGACTAGCGGGAGGGGGCGAGCAGTACTTC
TRBD1	TRBV2	TRBJ1-3	-	CASSETRGSGNTIYF	TGTGCCAGCAGTGAGACCAGGGGGTCTGGAAACACCATATATTTT
-	TRBV24-1	TRBJ2-3	once	CATSDGGRTDTQYF	TGTGCCACCAGTGATGGTGGGCGCACAGATACGCAGTATTTT
-	TRBV19	TRBJ1-5	-	CASRQVSNQPQHF	TGTGCCAGTAGGCAGGTTAGCAATCAGCCCCAGCATTTT
TRBD1	TRBV11-2	TRBJ1-5	-	CASSPTGVSQPQHF	TGTGCCAGCAGCCCGACAGGGGTTAGTCAGCCCCAGCATTTT
TRBD2	TRBV4-2	TRBJ2-1	-	CASSHGLAGDYNEQFF	TGTGCCAGCAGCCACGGACTAGCGGGAGACTACAATGAGCAGTTCTTC
-	TRBV18	TRBJ1-5	-	CASSPSARNQPQHF	TGTGCCAGCTCACCGTCCGCACGGAATCAGCCCCAGCATTTT
TRBD1	TRBV2	TRBJ1-1	-	CASRAGTGHNTEAFF	TGTGCCAGCAGAGCTGGGACAGGGCATAACACTGAAGCTTTCTTT
-	TRBV27	TRBJ2-7	-	CASRLGQGYEQYF	TGTGCCAGCCGTCTAGGGCAGGGCTACGAGCAGTACTTC
TRBD1	TRBV19	TRBJ1-1	-	CASRPGQVSLNTEAFF	TGTGCCAGTCGCCCGGGACAGGTGTCGTTGAACACTGAAGCTTTCTTT
TRBD1	TRBV7-9	TRBJ2-4	-	CASSLDRGKNIQYF	TGTGCCAGCAGCTTAGACAGGGGCAAAAACATTCAGTACTTC
-	TRBV9	TRBJ2-2	-	CASSATPSAGELFF	TGTGCCAGCAGCGCCACTCCCTCGGCCGGGGAGCTGTTTTTT
TRBD2	TRBV5-1	TRBJ2-1	-	CASNKRVGTSARNEQFF	TGCGCCAGCAACAAACGGGTTGGGACTAGCGCCCGAAATGAGCAGTTCTTC
-	TRBV14	TRBJ2-1	-	CASSPWTKNNEQFF	TGTGCCAGCAGCCCTTGGACAAAAAACAATGAGCAGTTCTTC
-	TRBV6-5	TRBJ1-2	-	CASSSYRAPYGYTF	TGTGCCAGCAGTTCTTACAGGGCCCCCTATGGCTACACCTTC
-	TRBV3-1/TRBV3-2	TRBJ2-5	-	CASSSPNRGGETQYF	TGTGCCAGCAGCTCCCCTAATAGGGGTGGGGAGACCCAGTACTTC
-	TRBV4-3	TRBJ1-3	-	CASSQDMTGPSGNTIYF	TGCGCCAGCAGCCAAGATATGACAGGACCCTCTGGAAACACCATATATTTT
-	TRBV7-9	TRBJ2-1	once	CASTLEAMDHSTDEQFF	TGTGCCAGCACCCTAGAGGCCATGGATCACTCTACCGATGAGCAGTTCTTC
-	TRBV6-2/TRBV6-3	TRBJ2-7	-	CASSSTGAGSYEQYF	TGTGCCAGCAGTTCCACAGGTGCCGGTTCCTACGAGCAGTACTTC
-	TRBV7-2	TRBJ1-5	-	CASSLVLGSGQPQHF	TGTGCCAGCAGCTTAGTTTTAGGGTCGGGGCAGCCCCAGCATTTT
TRBD2	TRBV7-2	TRBJ2-3	-	CASSFVAGGPRDTQYF	TGTGCCAGCAGCTTTGTAGCGGGGGGGCCCCGGGATACGCAGTATTTT
-	TRBV15	TRBJ1-5	-	CATSRGEQPQHF	TGTGCCACCAGCAGGGGCGAACAGCCCCAGCATTTT
-	TRBV28	TRBJ2-2	-	CASSVGDNTGELFF	TGTGCCAGCAGTGTGGGGGACAATACCGGGGAGCTGTTTTTT
TRBD2	TRBV15	TRBJ2-1	medium-sized	CATSGSLGSLAGEITNYNEQFF	TGTGCCACCAGCGGTAGTTTGGGGAGCCTAGCGGGAGAAATTACAAACTACAATGAGCAGTTCTTC
-	TRBV12-3/TRBV12-4	TRBJ2-2	-	CASSLIGAGELFF	TGTGCCAGCAGTTTAATCGGGGCCGGGGAGCTGTTTTTT